This TCR beta chain is from a study of OX40 agonist ivuxolimab in advanced cancers. Overall study results and limits: Relative to CD4+ cells, CD8+ T cells on average had more expanded clones. The study did not work out the antigen specificity of the expanded peripheral T cells.

CDR1 is MDHEN and CDR2 is SYDVKM in the germline V gene. The CDR3 runs 13 residues. Trimming removed 2 bases at V and 1 base at J, with 5 bases between. The repertoire was sequenced with immunoSEQ multiplex PCR; TCRdb's copy has only in-frame clones and lacks some. This repertoire shows tens of thousands of clones, approximately 86% found once; its top ten account for 1.3%. With respect to this clone: The target antigen is unknown.

This chain uses TRBV28 with TRBJ1-1, with no clear D. This material consisted of CD4+ or CD8+ T cells sorted from blood, taken in a trial of the OX40 agonist ivuxolimab. This clonotype originated in an adult with an advanced solid tumor such as melanoma, head and neck, liver or kidney cancer. CDR3 loop: CASSLTSNTEAFF. In DNA, the CDR3 is TGTGCCAGCAGTTTAACTTCGAACACTGAAGCTTTCTTT. Complete variable domain (other parts from reference TRBV28 and TRBJ1-1): DVKVTQSSRYLVKRTGEKVFLECVQDMDHENMFWYRQDPGLGLRLIYFSYDVKMKEKGDIPEGYSVSREKKERFSLILESASTNQTSMYLCASSLTSNTEAFFGQGTRLTVV.